These 13 T cell receptor beta chains were all obtained from the same sample, sequenced in a study of cytomegalovirus exposure and HLA in healthy donors. The PCR made use of 60 Vbeta and 13 Jbeta primers. Measured with immunoSEQ multiplex PCR; TCRdb has only the in-frame clones, and not every one. The sample has about 260,000 clones; around 65% are singletons. The sequencing sample was made of PBMCs. The receptors were sampled from a female donor in good health and CMV-seronegative.

The chain links TRBV30 to TRBJ2-7; a possible D gene is TRBD1 (6 bases). V was trimmed by 0 bases and J by 3 bases, leaving 18 bases between them. This CDR3 region has 16 residues. CDR1 GTSNPN and CDR2 SVGIG come from the germline V gene (reference sequence). The CDR3 DNA follows: TGTGCCTGGAGTGTCGACCGGGACACAAACTTCTACGAGCAGTACTTC. It translates to CAWSVDRDTNFYEQYF. Filled out from reference TRBV30 and TRBJ2-7, the complete variable domain reads SQTIHQWPATLVQPVGSPLSLECTVEGTSNPNLYWYRQAAGRGLQLLFYSVGIGQISSEVPQNLSASRPQDRQFILSSKKLLLSDSGFYLCAWSVDRDTNFYEQYFGPGTRLTVT.

Notes on this clone: Because the CDR3's place on the DNA is in doubt, the DNA is left out and the CDR3 is given as listed by TCRdb. The rearrangement links TRBV6-6 to TRBJ2-7; TRBD2, the table's D call, was not compared with the DNA. 13 amino acids form the CDR3, both terminal residues included. Germline values: CDR1 MNHNY, CDR2 SVGAGI (reference sequence). The CDR3 is CASSWASGSTAEF.

This chain uses TRBV2 with TRBJ1-6; unclear D gene. Germline CDR1 and CDR2: SNHLY and FYNNEI. This CDR3 has 13 amino acids. Trimming cost V 5 bases and J 4 bases, with 6 bases left between them. The CDR3 region has the DNA TGTGCCAGCAGTACAGCTTATAATTCACCCCTCCACTTT. It codes for CASSTAYNSPLHF. The full variable domain, in which reference TRBV2 and TRBJ1-6 provide the parts outside the CDR3, is EPEVTQTPSHQVTQMGQEVILRCVPISNHLYFYWYRQILGQKVEFLVSFYNNEISEKSEIFDDQFSVERPDGSNFTLKIRSTKLEDSAMYFCASSTAYNSPLHFGNGTRLTVT.

This clone was seen more than once but under ten times. The chain links TRBV2 to TRBJ1-1, with unresolved D. CDR1 and CDR2 from the germline V gene are SNHLY and FYNNEI. The CDR3 runs to 14 residues. V was trimmed by 2 bases and J by 4 bases, leaving 11 bases between them. CDR3 in DNA: TGTGCCAGCAGTGAAATCCGAGAAATCACTGAAGCTTTCTTT. As protein: CASSEIREITEAFF.

The chain is built from TRBV27 and TRBJ2-1; D perhaps matches TRBD1 (5 bases). Germline CDR1 and CDR2: MNHEY and SMNVEV (reference sequence). This CDR3 region has 13 residues. V was trimmed by 0 bases and J by 6 bases, leaving 6 bases between them. CDR3 nucleotide sequence: TGTGCCAGCAGTTTATCAGGGGCCAATGAGCAGTTCTTC. It encodes CASSLSGANEQFF.

The gene calls are TRBV6-4 and TRBJ2-1; possibly TRBD1 for D (5 bases). With 0 bases removed from V and 7 bases from J, the gap between germline ends came to 16 bases. The germline gives CDR1 MRHNA, CDR2 SNTAGT. CDR3 size: 16 residues. In nucleotides, the CDR3 is TGTGCCAGCAGTGACTCGAGCAGGGTGGACGCAAATGAGCAGTTCTTC. It encodes CASSDSSRVDANEQFF.

V is TRBV11-3 and J is TRBJ2-5; TRBD2 agrees at 7 bases. The J call may not be correct, given that the DNA end is closer to TRBJ2-7. Germline CDR1 SGHNT, CDR2 YENEEA. The CDR3 length is 14 residues. The CDR3 coding sequence is TGTGCCAGCAGCCCACGGGCGGGAGCACTCGAGCAGTACTTC. This encodes CASSPRAGALEQYF.

The chain employs TRBV7-3 and TRBJ1-1; tentative D call: TRBD1 (5 bases). The germline V gene encodes CDR1 SGHTA and CDR2 FQGTGA. The CDR3 has 19 residues. Trimming shortened V by 1 base and J by 1 base, and 22 bases separated the two germline ends. The CDR3 DNA is TGTGCCAGCAGCTTAAAGTGTTGCCGGGGGATCCCCTCGAACACTGAAGCTTTCTTT. This encodes CASSLKCCRGIPSNTEAFF.

The CDR3 nucleotides read TGCGCCAGCAGCCAAGAGGGCAGCAATCAGCCCCAGCATTTT. Its protein is CASSQEGSNQPQHF. The chain employs TRBV4-1 and TRBJ1-5; unclear D gene. The CDR3 consists of 14 residues. V was trimmed by 0 bases and J by 1 base, leaving 4 bases between them. Per germline, CDR1 MGHRA and CDR2 YSYEKL.

The genes are TRBV5-1 and TRBJ2-5; weak D call: TRBD1 (5 bases). The end of the DNA fits TRBJ2-7 better, so the J call may be wrong. The CDR3 extends over 18 amino acids. Germline CDR1 is SGHRS and CDR2 is YFSETQ. The DNA for the CDR3 is TGCGCCAGCAGCTTAACCCGACAGACCAGGATGAGCTCCTACGAGCAGTACTTC. This sequence encodes CASSLTRQTRMSSYEQYF.

V usage is TRBV5-1 and J usage is TRBJ1-2; TRBD1 matches 11 bases. Germline CDR1 SGHRS, CDR2 YFSETQ. V dropped 4 bases and J dropped 7; count of bases not matched to a gene: 3. The CDR3 covers 13 residues. CDR3 DNA: TGCGCCAGCAGCACTGGACAGGGGGCTGGCTACACCTTC. Translation: CASSTGQGAGYTF.

The V gene is TRBV5-1, the J gene TRBJ2-5; D remains unclear. The J call may be wrong; the DNA end is better matched by TRBJ2-7. The V gene's germline CDR1 is SGHRS and CDR2 YFSETQ. There are 15 residues in the CDR3. CDR3 sequence: CASSLGALTLYEQYF. CDR3 in DNA: TGCGCCAGCAGCTTGGGGGCTCTGACACTCTACGAGCAGTACTTC.

This rearrangement joins TRBV4-1 to TRBJ2-7, with 7 positions matching TRBD2. Trimming removed 0 bases from V and 4 bases from J; junction bases left unmatched: 6. The CDR3 contains 15 residues. Germline loops: CDR1 MGHRA, CDR2 YSYEKL. In DNA, the CDR3 is TGCGCCAGCAGCCAAGATTTTGCGGGAGCGTACGAGCAGTACTTC. It is translated as CASSQDFAGAYEQYF.